This entry concerns a single TCR beta chain. Its matching antigen is unknown. The CDR3 is 13 amino acids. J lost 4 bases, V lost 6 bases, and 1 base had no gene match. Looked up from germline, CDR1 is SGHNT and CDR2 is YENEEA. The data belong to a study of cytomegalovirus exposure and HLA in healthy donors. PCR amplification relied on 60 Vbeta primers (plus 13 Jbeta primers). Assay: immunoSEQ multiplex PCR; the TCRdb copy retains only in-frame clones and omits some. The table shows over 150,000 clones, with 75% to 85% occurring only once. Study-wide points: Association of a missense DCLRE1C variant with TCR beta V- and J-gene trimming was reported in a later analysis.

Sequenced input: PBMCs. The receptor's source is a woman in her 30s in good health and CMV-seropositive. The V and J genes are TRBV11-3 and TRBJ2-3, with 10 positions matching TRBD2. The CDR3 bases are TGTGCCAGCAGAGCGGGAGGGGCAGATACGCAGTATTTT. Its translation: CASRAGGADTQYF. Looking up the rest from reference TRBV11-3 and TRBJ2-3 gives the full variable domain: EAGVVQSPRYKIIEKKQPVAFWCNPISGHNTLYWYLQNLGQGPELLIRYENEEAVDDSQLPKDRFSAERLKGVDSTLKIQPAELGDSAVYLCASRAGGADTQYFGPGTRLTVL.